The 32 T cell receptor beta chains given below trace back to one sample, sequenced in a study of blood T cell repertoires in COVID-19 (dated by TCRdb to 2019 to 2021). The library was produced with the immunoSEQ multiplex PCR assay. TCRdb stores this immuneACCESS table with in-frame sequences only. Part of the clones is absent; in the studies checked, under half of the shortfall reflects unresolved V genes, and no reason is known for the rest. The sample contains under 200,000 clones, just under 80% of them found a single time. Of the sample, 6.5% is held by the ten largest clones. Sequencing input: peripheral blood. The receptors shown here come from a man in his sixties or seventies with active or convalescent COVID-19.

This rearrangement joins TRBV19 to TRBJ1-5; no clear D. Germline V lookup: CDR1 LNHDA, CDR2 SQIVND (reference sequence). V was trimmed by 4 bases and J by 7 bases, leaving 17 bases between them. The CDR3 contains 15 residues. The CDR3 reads CASSTLPDGLQPQHF. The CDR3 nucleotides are TGTGCCAGTAGTACCCTCCCAGACGGACTCCAGCCCCAGCATTTT.

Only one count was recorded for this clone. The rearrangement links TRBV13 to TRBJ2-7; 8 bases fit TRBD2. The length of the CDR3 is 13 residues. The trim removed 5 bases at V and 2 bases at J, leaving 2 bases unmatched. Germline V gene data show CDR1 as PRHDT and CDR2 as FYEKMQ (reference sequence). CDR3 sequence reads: CASSQAGAYEQYF. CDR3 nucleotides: TGTGCCAGCAGCCAAGCGGGGGCCTACGAGCAGTACTTC.

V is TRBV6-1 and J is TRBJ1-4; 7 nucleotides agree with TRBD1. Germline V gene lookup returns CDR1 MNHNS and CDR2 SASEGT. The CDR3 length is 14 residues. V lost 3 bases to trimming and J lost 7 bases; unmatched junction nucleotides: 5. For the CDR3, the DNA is TGTGCCAGCAGTGATGACAGGGAAGGTGAAAAACTGTTTTTT. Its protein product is CASSDDREGEKLFF.

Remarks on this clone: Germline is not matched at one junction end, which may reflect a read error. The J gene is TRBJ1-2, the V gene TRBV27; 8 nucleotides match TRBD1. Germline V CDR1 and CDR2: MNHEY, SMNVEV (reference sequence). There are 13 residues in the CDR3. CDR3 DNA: TGTGCCAGCAGTTCTTTAGGGACAGGCTTTAGACACTTC. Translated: CASSSLGTGFRHF.

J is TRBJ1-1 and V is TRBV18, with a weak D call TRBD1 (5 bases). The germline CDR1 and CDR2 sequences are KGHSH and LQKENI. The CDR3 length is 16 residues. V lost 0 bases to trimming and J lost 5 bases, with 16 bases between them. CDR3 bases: TGTGCCAGCTCACCACCGGGGGGAGACCAAGGAACTGAAGCTTTCTTT. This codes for CASSPPGGDQGTEAFF.

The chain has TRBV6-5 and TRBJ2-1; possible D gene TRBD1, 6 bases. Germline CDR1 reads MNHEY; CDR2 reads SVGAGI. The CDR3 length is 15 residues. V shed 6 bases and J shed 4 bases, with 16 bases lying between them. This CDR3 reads CASRSREGQYNEQFF. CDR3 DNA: TGTGCCAGCAGGTCCCGGGAAGGACAGTACAATGAGCAGTTCTTC.

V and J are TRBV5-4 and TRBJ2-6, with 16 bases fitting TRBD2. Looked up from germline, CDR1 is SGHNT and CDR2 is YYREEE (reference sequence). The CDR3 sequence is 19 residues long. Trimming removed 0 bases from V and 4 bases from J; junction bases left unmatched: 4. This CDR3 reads CASSLAGLAGGAGANVLTF. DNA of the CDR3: TGTGCCAGCAGCTTGGCGGGACTAGCGGGAGGGGCCGGGGCCAACGTCCTGACTTTC.

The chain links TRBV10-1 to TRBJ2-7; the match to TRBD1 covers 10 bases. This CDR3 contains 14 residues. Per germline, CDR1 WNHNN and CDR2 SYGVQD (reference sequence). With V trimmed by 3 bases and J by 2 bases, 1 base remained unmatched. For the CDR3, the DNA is TGCGCCAGCAGTGAAGGACAGGGGGCCTACGAGCAGTACTTC. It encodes CASSEGQGAYEQYF.

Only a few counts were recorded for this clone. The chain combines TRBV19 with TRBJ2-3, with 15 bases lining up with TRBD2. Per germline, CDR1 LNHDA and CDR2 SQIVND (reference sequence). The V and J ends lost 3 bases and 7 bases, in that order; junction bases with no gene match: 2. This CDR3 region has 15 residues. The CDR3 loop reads CASSIGTSGRNTQYF. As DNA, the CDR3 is TGTGCCAGTAGTATTGGGACTAGCGGGAGGAATACGCAGTATTTT. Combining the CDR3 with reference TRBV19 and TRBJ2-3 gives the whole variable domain DGGITQSPKYLFRKEGQNVTLSCEQNLNHDAMYWYRQDPGQGLRLIYYSQIVNDFQKGDIAEGYSVSREKKESFPLTVTSAQKNPTAFYLCASSIGTSGRNTQYFGPGTRLTVL.

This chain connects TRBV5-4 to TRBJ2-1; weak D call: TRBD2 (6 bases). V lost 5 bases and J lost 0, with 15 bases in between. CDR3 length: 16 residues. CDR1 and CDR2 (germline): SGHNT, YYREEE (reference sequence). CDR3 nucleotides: TGTGCCAGCAGTTCCGGGGCGGGGAGCTCCTACAATGAGCAGTTCTTC. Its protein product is CASSSGAGSSYNEQFF.

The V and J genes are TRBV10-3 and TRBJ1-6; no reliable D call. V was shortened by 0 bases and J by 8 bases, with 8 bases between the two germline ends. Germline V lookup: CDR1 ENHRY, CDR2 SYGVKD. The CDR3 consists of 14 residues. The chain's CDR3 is CAISESSGHSPLHF. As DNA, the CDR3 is TGTGCCATCAGTGAGTCGTCAGGTCATTCACCCCTCCACTTT.

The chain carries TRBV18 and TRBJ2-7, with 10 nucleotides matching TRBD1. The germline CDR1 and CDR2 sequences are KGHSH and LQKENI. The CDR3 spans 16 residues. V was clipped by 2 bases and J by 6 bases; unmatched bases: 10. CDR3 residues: CASSPFSGDRGREQYF. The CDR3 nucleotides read TGTGCCAGCTCACCATTTTCCGGGGACAGGGGTCGCGAGCAGTACTTC.

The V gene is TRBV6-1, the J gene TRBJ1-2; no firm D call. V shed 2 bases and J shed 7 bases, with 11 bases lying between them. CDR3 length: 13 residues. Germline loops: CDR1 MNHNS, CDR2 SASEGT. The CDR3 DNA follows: TGTGCCAGCAGTGAAAAGCCCCTATCTGGCTACACCTTC. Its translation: CASSEKPLSGYTF.

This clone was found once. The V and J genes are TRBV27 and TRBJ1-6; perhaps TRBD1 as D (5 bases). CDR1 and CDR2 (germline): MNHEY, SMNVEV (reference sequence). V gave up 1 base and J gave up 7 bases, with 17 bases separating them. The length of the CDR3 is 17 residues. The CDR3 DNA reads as TGTGCCAGCAGTTTATTGGCCAGGGCCCCTGGGAATTCACCCCTCCACTTT. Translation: CASSLLARAPGNSPLHF.

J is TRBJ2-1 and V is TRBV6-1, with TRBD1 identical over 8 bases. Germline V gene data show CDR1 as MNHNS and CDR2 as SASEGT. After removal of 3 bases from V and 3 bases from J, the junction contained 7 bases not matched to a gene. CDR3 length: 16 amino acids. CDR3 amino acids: CASSELLQGVYNEQFF. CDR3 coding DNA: TGTGCCAGCAGTGAGCTACTACAGGGGGTCTACAATGAGCAGTTCTTC.

CDR3 DNA: TGCACCAGCAGCCTAGCGGCACACGTCTCCTACGAGCAGTACTTC. Translated: CTSSLAAHVSYEQYF. The chain carries TRBV1 and TRBJ2-7; TRBD2 is the table's D call and was not checked against the DNA. TRBV1 counts as a pseudogene. This CDR3 comprises 15 residues.

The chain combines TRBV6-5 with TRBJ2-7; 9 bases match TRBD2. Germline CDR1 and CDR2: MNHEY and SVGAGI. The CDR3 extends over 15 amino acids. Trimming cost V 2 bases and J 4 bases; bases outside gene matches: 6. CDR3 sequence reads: CASSYIAGEGYEQYF. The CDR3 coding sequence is TGTGCCAGCAGTTACATAGCGGGAGAGGGATACGAGCAGTACTTC.

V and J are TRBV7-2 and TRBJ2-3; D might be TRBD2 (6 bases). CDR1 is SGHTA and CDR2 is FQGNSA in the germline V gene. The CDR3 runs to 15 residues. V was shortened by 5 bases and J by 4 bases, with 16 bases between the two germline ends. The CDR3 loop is CASSVGGTPADTQYF. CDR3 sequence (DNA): TGTGCCAGCAGCGTGGGGGGTACCCCGGCAGATACGCAGTATTTT.

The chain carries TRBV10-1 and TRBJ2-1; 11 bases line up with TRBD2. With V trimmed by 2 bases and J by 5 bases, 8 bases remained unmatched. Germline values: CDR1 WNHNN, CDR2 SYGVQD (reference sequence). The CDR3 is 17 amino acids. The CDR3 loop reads CASSEQPGLAANNEQFF. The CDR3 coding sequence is TGCGCCAGCAGTGAGCAACCGGGACTAGCGGCGAACAATGAGCAGTTCTTC.

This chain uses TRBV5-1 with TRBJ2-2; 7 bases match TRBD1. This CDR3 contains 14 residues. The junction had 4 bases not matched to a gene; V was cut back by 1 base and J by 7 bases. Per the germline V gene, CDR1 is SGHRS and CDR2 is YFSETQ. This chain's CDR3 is CASSLQGESGELFF. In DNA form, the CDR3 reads TGCGCCAGCAGCTTGCAGGGGGAGAGCGGGGAGCTGTTTTTT.

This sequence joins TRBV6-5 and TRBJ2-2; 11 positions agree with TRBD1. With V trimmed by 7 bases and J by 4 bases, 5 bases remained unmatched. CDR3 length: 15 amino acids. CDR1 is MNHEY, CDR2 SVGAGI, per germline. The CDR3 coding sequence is TGTGCCAGCACCGAAGGGACAGGGGGCACCGGGGAGCTGTTTTTT. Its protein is CASTEGTGGTGELFF.

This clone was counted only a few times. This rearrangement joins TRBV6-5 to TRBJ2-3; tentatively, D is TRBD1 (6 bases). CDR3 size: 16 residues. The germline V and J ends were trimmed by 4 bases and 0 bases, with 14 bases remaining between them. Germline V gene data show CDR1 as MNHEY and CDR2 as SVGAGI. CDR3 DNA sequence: TGTGCCAGCAGTTCCCCCGGGACAACTAGCACAGATACGCAGTATTTT. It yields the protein CASSSPGTTSTDTQYF.

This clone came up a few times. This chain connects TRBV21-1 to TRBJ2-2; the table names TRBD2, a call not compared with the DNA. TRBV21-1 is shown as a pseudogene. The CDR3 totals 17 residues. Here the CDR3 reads CASSRWTNQSNTGELFF. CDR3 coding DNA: TGTGCCAGCAGCCGATGGACTAACCAATCGAACACCGGGGAGCTGTTTTTT.

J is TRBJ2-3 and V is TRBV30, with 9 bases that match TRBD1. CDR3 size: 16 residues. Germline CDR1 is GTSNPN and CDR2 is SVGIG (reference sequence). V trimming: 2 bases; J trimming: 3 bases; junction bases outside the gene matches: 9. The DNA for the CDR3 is TGTGCCTGGAGTCGCGGGACAGGGATTTGGACAGATACGCAGTATTTT. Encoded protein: CAWSRGTGIWTDTQYF.

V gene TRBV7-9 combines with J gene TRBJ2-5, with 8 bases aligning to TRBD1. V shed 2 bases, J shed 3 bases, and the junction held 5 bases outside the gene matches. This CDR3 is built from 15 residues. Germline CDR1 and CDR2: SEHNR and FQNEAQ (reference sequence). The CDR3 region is CASSLKQGVEETQYF. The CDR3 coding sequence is TGTGCCAGCAGCTTAAAACAGGGGGTAGAAGAGACCCAGTACTTC. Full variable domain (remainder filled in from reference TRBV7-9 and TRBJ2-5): DTGVSQNPRHKITKRGQNVTFRCDPISEHNRLYWYRQTLGQGPEFLTYFQNEAQLEKSRLLSDRFSAERPKGSFSTLEIQRTEQGDSAMYLCASSLKQGVEETQYFGPGTRLLVL.

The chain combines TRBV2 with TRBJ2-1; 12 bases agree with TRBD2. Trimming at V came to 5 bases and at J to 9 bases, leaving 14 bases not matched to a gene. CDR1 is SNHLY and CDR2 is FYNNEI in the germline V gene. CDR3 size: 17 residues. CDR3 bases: TGTGCCAGCAGTCATACGACTAGCGGGGGCCCCCTCGGTGAGCAGTTCTTC. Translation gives CASSHTTSGGPLGEQFF.

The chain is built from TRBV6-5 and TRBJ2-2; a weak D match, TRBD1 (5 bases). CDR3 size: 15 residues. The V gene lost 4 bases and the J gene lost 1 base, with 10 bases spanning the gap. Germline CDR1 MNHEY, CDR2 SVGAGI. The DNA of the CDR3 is TGTGCCAGCAGTTCAGTAGGGGAGAACACCGGGGAGCTGTTTTTT. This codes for CASSSVGENTGELFF.

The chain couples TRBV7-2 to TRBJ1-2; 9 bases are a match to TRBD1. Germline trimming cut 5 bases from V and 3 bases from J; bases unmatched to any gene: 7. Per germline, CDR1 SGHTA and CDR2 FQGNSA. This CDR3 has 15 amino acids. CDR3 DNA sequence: TGTGCCAGCAGCATACGACAGGGGGGAGACTATGGCTACACCTTC. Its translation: CASSIRQGGDYGYTF.

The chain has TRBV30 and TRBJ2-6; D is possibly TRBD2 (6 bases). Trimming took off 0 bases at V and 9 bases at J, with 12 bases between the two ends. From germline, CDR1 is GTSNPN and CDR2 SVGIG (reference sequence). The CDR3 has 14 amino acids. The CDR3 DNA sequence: TGTGCCTGGAGTGTTGGGGGGACCCACAACGTCCTGACTTTC. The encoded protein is CAWSVGGTHNVLTF.

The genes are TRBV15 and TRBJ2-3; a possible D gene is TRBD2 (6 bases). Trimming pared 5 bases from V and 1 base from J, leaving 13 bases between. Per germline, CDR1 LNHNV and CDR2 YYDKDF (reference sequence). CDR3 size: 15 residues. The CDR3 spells CATSRSGEGTDTQYF. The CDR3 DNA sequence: TGTGCCACCAGCCGTTCGGGGGAGGGCACAGATACGCAGTATTTT.

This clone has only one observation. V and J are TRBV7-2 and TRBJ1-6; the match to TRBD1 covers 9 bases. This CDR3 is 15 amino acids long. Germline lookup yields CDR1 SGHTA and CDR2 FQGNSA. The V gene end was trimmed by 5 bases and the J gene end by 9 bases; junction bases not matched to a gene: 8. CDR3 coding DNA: TGTGCCAGCAGCCCACCCGGGACAGGGAGTTCACCCCTCCACTTT. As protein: CASSPPGTGSSPLHF.

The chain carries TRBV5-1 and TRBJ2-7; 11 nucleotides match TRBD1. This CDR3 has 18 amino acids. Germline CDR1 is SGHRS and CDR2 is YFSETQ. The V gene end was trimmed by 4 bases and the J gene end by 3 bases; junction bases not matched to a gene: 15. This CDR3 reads CASSRGTGGPKQIYEQYF. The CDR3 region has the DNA TGCGCCAGCAGCCGCGGGACAGGGGGACCCAAACAAATCTACGAGCAGTACTTC.